A selection of T cell receptor beta chains follows, all from one sample in a study of read filtering for tumor transcriptome and immune sequencing. TCRdb recomputed calls from the reads with MiXCR, one row per CDR3 protein. The table shows tens of thousands of distinct CDR3 sequences, with 20% to 25% occurring only once. Sequenced material: a population of CD138-negative cells sorted from bone marrow. The receptors derive from a donor aged 40 or over with multiple myeloma. The CDR3 runs from the conserved cysteine through the conserved F or W. The D gene is left open where the match is weak. Only part of the rows carry a size: once, few, many, or a class if the clone is expanded.

j_call clone_size v_call d_call cdr3_aa cdr3_nt
TRBJ1-1 many TRBV6-5 . CASSPLLGGRKTEAFF TGTGCCAGCAGCCCCCTTCTCGGGGGGCGAAAAACTGAAGCTTTCTTT
TRBJ2-2 few TRBV3-1 TRBD2 CASSQGSGGTGELFF TGTGCCAGCAGCCAAGGAAGCGGGGGCACCGGGGAGCTGTTTTTT
TRBJ2-2 many TRBV28 . CASRTDSNTGELFF TGTGCCAGCAGGACTGATTCGAACACCGGGGAGCTGTTTTTT
TRBJ2-5 many TRBV5-1 . CASSSTGETQYF TGCGCCAGCAGCTCAACAGGGGAGACCCAGTACTTC
TRBJ2-3 few TRBV7-9 . CASSLGLSPDTQYF TGTGCCAGCAGCTTAGGGCTAAGCCCAGATACGCAGTATTTT
TRBJ2-1 many TRBV11-2 . CASTSRGINEQFF TGTGCCAGCACCTCCAGAGGGATCAATGAGCAGTTCTTC
TRBJ1-1 many TRBV5-1 TRBD1 CASSWGGQLNTEAFF TGCGCCAGCAGCTGGGGGGGACAGCTAAACACTGAAGCTTTCTTT
TRBJ1-4 . TRBV29-1 TRBD1 CSAGGDSNEKLFF TGCAGCGCTGGGGGGGACAGTAATGAAAAACTGTTTTTT
TRBJ1-1 many TRBV5-1 . CASSPNTGTEAFF TGCGCCAGCAGCCCGAATACGGGCACTGAAGCTTTCTTT
TRBJ2-4 many TRBV28 TRBD1 CASSSNRGLKNIQYF TGTGCCAGCAGTTCCAACAGGGGGCTAAAAAACATTCAGTACTTC
TRBJ2-2 . TRBV7-8 TRBD1 CASSLTGQAFGTGELFF TGTGCCAGCAGCTTAACCGGACAGGCCTTCGGCACCGGGGAGCTGTTTTTT
TRBJ1-5 . TRBV20-1 . CSAREISDQPQHF TGCAGTGCTAGGGAAATATCGGATCAGCCCCAGCATTTT
TRBJ2-2 many TRBV19 TRBD1 CASSIGDRVTGELFF TGTGCCAGTAGTATTGGGGACAGGGTAACCGGGGAGCTGTTTTTT
TRBJ2-5 many TRBV5-1 TRBD2 CASSSMALAGQETQYF TGCGCCAGCAGCTCCATGGCTCTAGCGGGACAAGAGACCCAGTACTTC
TRBJ2-7 many TRBV2 . CASSEKRVPYF TGTGCCAGCAGTGAGAAGCGGGTGCCGTACTTC
TRBJ1-1 . TRBV20-1 . CSARHFSGRMNTEAFF TGCAGTGCTAGACACTTTTCGGGACGGATGAACACTGAAGCTTTCTTT
TRBJ1-1 many TRBV2 TRBD1 CASRRGQGWTNTEAFF TGTGCCAGCAGGCGGGGACAGGGGTGGACGAACACTGAAGCTTTCTTT
TRBJ1-5 many TRBV12-3/TRBV12-4 . CASSLRNSNQPQHF TGTGCCAGCAGTTTGAGGAATAGCAATCAGCCCCAGCATTTT
TRBJ1-5 many TRBV28 . CASRPDSNQPQHF TGTGCCAGCAGACCCGACAGTAATCAGCCCCAGCATTTT